These T cell receptor beta chains were read from a single sample in a study of T cell responses to AZD1222 COVID-19 vaccine. The data were produced by immunoSEQ multiplex PCR, yet TCRdb's version contains in-frame clones alone and is incomplete. The sample holds about 99,000 clones, about nine tenths seen once. Sequencing was performed on peripheral blood, taken 28 days after the second AZD1222 dose. These receptors originate from an adult who received the AZD1222 COVID-19 vaccine. Each CDR3 is given with its conserved first and last residue. The D gene is left open where the match is weak.

>TRBV24-1|.|TRBJ2-7
TGTGCCACCAGTGATTCTACCCGAAGTCTCGAGCAGTACTTC
CATSDSTRSLEQYF
>TRBV28|TRBD1|TRBJ1-3
TGTGCCAGCGAGACAGGGAGCTCTGGAAACACCATATATTTT
CASETGSSGNTIYF
>TRBV7-9|.|TRBJ2-3
TGTGCCAGCAGCACCCCCCCGACAGACCCCACAGATACGCAGTATTTT
CASSTPPTDPTDTQYF
>TRBV11-2|.|TRBJ2-3
TGTGCCAGCAGCTTAAATGGCCCGACGGCGACAGATACGCAGTATTTT
CASSLNGPTATDTQYF
>TRBV6-1|.|TRBJ1-1
TGTGCCAGCAGTGAAGCGGGGACACTAGGTATCATGGCTTTCTTT
CASSEAGTLGIMAFF
>TRBV4-2|TRBD1|TRBJ2-1
TGTGCCAGCAGCCAAGAAGCGGTGGGGTACAGGGGGCAGGAGCAGTTCTTC
CASSQEAVGYRGQEQFF
>TRBV5-6|.|TRBJ2-5
TGTGCCAGCAGCTTCTACAGCGGGTCGGGTGGGCCCCAGTACTTC
CASSFYSGSGGPQYF
>TRBV7-6|TRBD2|TRBJ2-3
TGTGCCAGCAGCTTAGCGACTAGCGGAGGTACAGATACGCAGTATTTT
CASSLATSGGTDTQYF
>TRBV27|.|TRBJ1-3
TGTGCCAGCCAAACCGCTGGAGGAAACACCATATATTTT
CASQTAGGNTIYF
>TRBV7-2|TRBD2|TRBJ2-7
TGTGCCAGCAGCTTAGGGGGTACTAGCGGGATCACCTACGAGCAGTACTTC
CASSLGGTSGITYEQYF
>TRBV28|TRBD2|TRBJ2-1
TGTGCCAGCAGTTCACCGGGACTAGCTGCGAATGAGCAGTTCTTC
CASSSPGLAANEQFF
>TRBV19|.|TRBJ2-2
TGTGCCAGTAGTTTTAACAGGAACACCGGGGAGCTGTTTTTT
CASSFNRNTGELFF